These 3 T cell receptor beta chains share one sample of origin, sequenced in a study of OX40 agonist ivuxolimab in advanced cancers. Measured with immunoSEQ multiplex PCR; TCRdb has only the in-frame clones, and not every one. Of some 79,000 clones in the sample, approximately 90% are singletons; the top ten hold 0.4% to 0.5%. This material consisted of CD4+ or CD8+ T cells sorted from blood, taken in a trial of the OX40 agonist ivuxolimab. Receptors originate from an adult with an advanced solid tumor such as melanoma, head and neck, liver or kidney cancer.

This clone was picked up a small number of times. The chain carries TRBV27 and TRBJ2-1; 9 bases are a match to TRBD2. V was pared by 4 bases and J by 1 base, with 5 bases of the junction left unmatched. Per germline, CDR1 MNHEY and CDR2 SMNVEV (reference sequence). This CDR3 comprises 16 residues. The CDR3 nucleotides read TGTGCCAGCAGTTCCTCGACTAGCGGATCCTACAATGAGCAGTTCTTC. Translating gives CASSSSTSGSYNEQFF.

The chain is built from TRBV18 and TRBJ1-5; D is uncertain. CDR1 is KGHSH and CDR2 is LQKENI in the germline V gene. The CDR3 length is 16 residues. With 2 bases removed from V and 4 bases from J, the gap between germline ends came to 15 bases. In DNA form, the CDR3 reads TGTGCCAGCTCACCAAAGACTAACCTAGGGAATCAGCCCCAGCATTTT. Translation: CASSPKTNLGNQPQHF. Complete variable domain (other parts from reference TRBV18 and TRBJ1-5): NAGVMQNPRHLVRRRGQEARLRCSPMKGHSHVYWYRQLPEEGLKFMVYLQKENIIDESGMPKERFSAEFPKEGPSILRIQQVVRGDSAAYFCASSPKTNLGNQPQHFGDGTRLSIL.

V usage is TRBV27 and J usage is TRBJ1-3; 8 nucleotides align to TRBD1. Germline-derived CDR1 and CDR2 are MNHEY and SMNVEV (reference sequence). The J segment lost 3 bases and the V segment lost 9 bases, leaving 7 bases of the junction unmatched. The CDR3 extends over 14 amino acids. The CDR3 protein is CASQATGVGNTIYF. CDR3 in DNA: TGTGCCAGTCAGGCGACAGGGGTTGGAAACACCATATATTTT.